Here is one T cell receptor beta chain with its context. This clonotype was seen a few times. Its antigen specificity is not known. No base quality values were provided; no much bigger clone lies one nucleotide off. Every donor in the study was a healthy Caucasian. The twin cohort comprised three pairs of female monozygotic twins, all aged about 18 to 30 years. Peripheral blood mononuclear cells were used as the source from which RNA for TCR libraries was isolated. This sample is part of a study of identical twins (dated by TCRdb to the mid-2010s). For context, the study as a whole: To test whether fetal clonotypes persist, this study deep-sequenced TCR alpha and beta repertoires from monozygotic twins, from unrelated adults of various ages, and from cord blood. Replicate twin experiments were performed at different times using different library preparation protocols to rule out contamination.

General conclusions and limits of the study: In monozygotic twins, out-of-frame TCR alpha sharing was systematically underestimated by recombination models, although the models agreed with sharing between unrelated individuals. Fewer insertions were carried by abundant cord blood beta clonotypes; a weaker similar trend was observed in young adult naive repertoires, while no such trend was observed in memory repertoires. Compared with coincidental sharing between unrelated individuals, an excess of low generation-probability sequences was observed among out-of-frame TCR alpha sequences shared between twins. The excess sharing between twins in beta out-of-frame sequences was weaker because fewer shared sequences reduced the signal-to-noise ratio. Zero-insertion analyses could be partly confounded by invariant T cells such as MAIT and iNKT, although diverse VJ usage argued against such confounding for most clonotypes. Because the same donors could not be followed over many years, the conclusions relied on cross-sectional statistical analysis.

Sequences MNHNS (CDR1) and SASEGT (CDR2) are obtained from the germline V gene. Ends trimmed: V by 7 bases, J by 0 bases; bases unmatched to a gene: 7. Counted from cysteine to phenylalanine, this CDR3 has 16 amino acids. The only DNA kept is the CDR3, 48 bases in frame from the first base. The receptor library was made with 5' RACE. This sample was sequenced with an Illumina HiSeq 2000. Template switching added a universal primer binding site, and the final cDNA carried a unique molecular identifier that allowed TCR cDNA molecules to be counted accurately. Specific primers in the conserved constant-segment region were used to synthesize first-strand cDNA for TCR alpha and beta chains. Each cDNA library was double barcoded, with a SMART-Mk sample barcode plus Illumina barcodes, to control for contamination. TruSeq adapter sequences along with Illumina sample barcodes were introduced in two successive PCR steps. TCR alpha and beta cDNA libraries were sequenced on the Illumina HiSeq platform with custom primers. The authors' analysis ran thus. MiGEC processed the raw reads to extract unique molecular identifiers, while MiXCR was used to determine the CDR3 positions. Recombination models were inferred per individual with the repgenHMM and IGoR tools using an EM algorithm. The analysis of shared clonotypes was done with the tcR package in R, with sharing normalized by the product of cloneset sizes. To study raw recombination free of thymic and clonal selection effects, out-of-frame nonproductive sequences were analyzed. Using fastp trimming at Q25 and MiXCR clonotype assembly, TCRdb reanalyzed the public sequencing data and kept in-frame beta chains. CDR3 protein duplicates are merged, each entry listing the most common genes and DNA. TCRdb, not the authors, supplied the V and J calls. This sample comprises around 690,000 distinct CDR3 sequences, about 20% of them detected only once. In total, the top ten clones hold 4% to 5.5% of the sample.

These records were also assigned to another study, of T cells expressing NK-cell markers. The second source states: TCR beta-chain repertoires were profiled in sorted CD3+CD56+NKG2C+, CD3+CD56+NKG2C- and CD3+CD56-NKG2C+ T-cell subsets from several donors. Among the eight sequenced donors, only one was HCMV-seronegative, while the other seven were HCMV-seropositive. In several experiments an anti-gammadeltaTCR antibody was added to restrict sorting to alphabetaTCR-expressing T cells. For six donors, the dominant CD3+CD56+NKG2C+ clonotypes were among the top 10 CD8+ clonotypes and accounted for about 1.0-8% of CD8+ T cells. Those dominant clonotypes were again the most abundant among CD3+CD56-NKG2C+ cells in several donors, at roughly 25-60.1%. Whether the expanded NKG2C-expressing T cell clones were specific for HCMV antigens remained unclear. The study sequenced eight donors, all healthy volunteers chosen at random: three men and five women. HCMV serostatus was determined by detecting HCMV-specific IgG in serum with a commercial ELISA kit. Bulk peripheral blood T-cell repertoires were additionally sequenced from unsorted PBMC for 5 or 6 donors. MIGEC handled demultiplexing of the reads and grouping by UMI, while MiTCR was used to assemble and quantify clonotypes. To remove erroneous sequences, TCR cDNA sequences were retained only when supported by two or more reads. The tcR package was used for downstream repertoire analysis, and clonotypes were matched between fractions using CDR3 nucleotide sequence together with V segment. VDJmatch was used to annotate antigen specificity against VDJdb, with one amino acid substitution in CDR3 allowed.

The source material was PBMCs. The chain was built from TRBV6-1 and TRBJ2-5, with 11 bases matching TRBD2. This clonotype was obtained from a woman aged 18 to 35 in good health. This receptor has the CDR3 CASIGLAGGYQETQYF. The DNA reads as follows: TGTGCCAGCATCGGGCTAGCGGGAGGATACCAAGAGACCCAGTACTTC.